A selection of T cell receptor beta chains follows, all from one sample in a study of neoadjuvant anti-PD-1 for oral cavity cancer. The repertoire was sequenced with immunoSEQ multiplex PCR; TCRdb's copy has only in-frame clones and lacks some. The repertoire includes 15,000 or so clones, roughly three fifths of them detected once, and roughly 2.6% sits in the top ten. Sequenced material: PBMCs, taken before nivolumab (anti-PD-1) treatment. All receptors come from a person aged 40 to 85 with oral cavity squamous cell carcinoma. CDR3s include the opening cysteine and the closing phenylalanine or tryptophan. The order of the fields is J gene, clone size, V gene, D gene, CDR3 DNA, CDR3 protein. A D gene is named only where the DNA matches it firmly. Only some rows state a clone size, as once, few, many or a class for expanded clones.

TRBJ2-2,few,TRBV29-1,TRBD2,TGCAGCGTCAACGGGGAGGGAAACACCGGGGAGCTGTTTTTT,CSVNGEGNTGELFF
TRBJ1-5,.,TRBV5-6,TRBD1,TGTGCCAGCAGCGCGCGCCGCGAGGGGGCTGTTCAGCCCCAGCATTTT,CASSARREGAVQPQHF
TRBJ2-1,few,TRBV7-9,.,TGTGCCAGCAGCTTGTCGGGGTATGAGCAGTTCTTC,CASSLSGYEQFF
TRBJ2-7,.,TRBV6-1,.,TGTGCCAGCATCGAAAGGTTCCAGAGCATCTACGAGCAGTACTTC,CASIERFQSIYEQYF
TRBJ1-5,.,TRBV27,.,TGTGCCAGCAGTTTAAATAGTGGCAATCAGCCCCAGCATTTT,CASSLNSGNQPQHF
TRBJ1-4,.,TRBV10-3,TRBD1,TGTGCCATCAGGGGACAGGGCGAAAAACTGTTTTTT,CAIRGQGEKLFF
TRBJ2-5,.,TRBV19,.,TGTGCCAGTAGTTCCGGGGCAGCGTCTCAGGCCCAGTACTTC,CASSSGAASQAQYF
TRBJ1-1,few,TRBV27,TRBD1,TGTGCCAGCACTCGGACAGGGTGGGGTGAAGCTTTCTTT,CASTRTGWGEAFF
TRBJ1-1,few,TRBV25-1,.,TGTGCCAGCAGTGAATATAGCCTATGGGGGCTCGGCACTGAAGCTTTCTTT,CASSEYSLWGLGTEAFF
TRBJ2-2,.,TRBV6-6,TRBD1,TGTGCCAGCAGTGGTAGGACAGGGAACACCGGGGAGCTGTTTTTT,CASSGRTGNTGELFF
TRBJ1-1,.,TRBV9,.,TGTGCCAGCAGCGTAGGGCAGCCGAACACTGAAGCTTTCTTT,CASSVGQPNTEAFF
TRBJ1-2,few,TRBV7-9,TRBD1,TGTGCCAGCAGCTTAACCGGGACAGGGTACTATGGCTACACCTTC,CASSLTGTGYYGYTF
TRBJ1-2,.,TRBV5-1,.,TGCGCCAGCAGCTTGACAGATTATGGCTACACCTTC,CASSLTDYGYTF
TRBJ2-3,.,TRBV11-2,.,TGTGCCAGCAGCTTAGGGGGGCCGTCAACAGATACGCAGTATTTT,CASSLGGPSTDTQYF
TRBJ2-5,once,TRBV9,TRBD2,TGTGCCAGCAGCGTAGGGGAGGGAGCGGGGGAGACCCAGTACTTC,CASSVGEGAGETQYF
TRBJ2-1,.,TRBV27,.,TGTGCCAGCAGTGCGGGACGTTACAATGAGCAGTTCTTC,CASSAGRYNEQFF
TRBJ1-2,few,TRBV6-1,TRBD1,TGTGCCAGCAAAACGGACAGGGCCACCCCCTATGGCTACACCTTC,CASKTDRATPYGYTF
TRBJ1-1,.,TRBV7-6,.,TGTGCCAGCAGTCCCACATACACCCATGAAGCTTTCTTT,CASSPTYTHEAFF
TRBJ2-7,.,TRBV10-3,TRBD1,TGTGCCATCAGTGCACAGGGGGGTGACTACGAGCAGTACTTC,CAISAQGGDYEQYF
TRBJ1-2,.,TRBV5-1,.,TGCGCCAGCAGTGCGACGGGGGACTATGGCTACACCTTC,CASSATGDYGYTF
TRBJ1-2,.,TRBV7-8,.,TGTGCCAGCAGCTTAGCGCCCTTTAGCTATGGCTACACCTTC,CASSLAPFSYGYTF
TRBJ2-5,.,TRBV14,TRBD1,TGTGCCAGCAGCCCGACAGGGGCGGGGAAGACCCAGTACTTC,CASSPTGAGKTQYF
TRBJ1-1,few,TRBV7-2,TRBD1,TGTGCCAGCAGCGCAAACAGGGGTATGAAAGCTTTCTTT,CASSANRGMKAFF
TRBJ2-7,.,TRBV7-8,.,TGTGCCAGCAGCGGCGGGGATGGGAGGCCCTACGAGCAGTACTTC,CASSGGDGRPYEQYF
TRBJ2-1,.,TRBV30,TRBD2,TGTGCCTGGAGTACGACTAGCGGGATTGCTAAGGAGCAGTTCTTC,CAWSTTSGIAKEQFF
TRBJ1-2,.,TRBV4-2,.,TGTGCCAGCAGCCAAGTGGCTGAAAACTATGGCTACACCTTC,CASSQVAENYGYTF
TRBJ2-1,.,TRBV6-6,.,TGTGCCAGCAGTTACTCCCAGAGAGAGCAGTTCTTC,CASSYSQREQFF
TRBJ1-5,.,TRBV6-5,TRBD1,TGTGCCACCGCGGACAGGGCCGCAGGTCAGCCCCAGCATTTT,CATADRAAGQPQHF
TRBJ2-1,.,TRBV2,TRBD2,TGTGCCAGCAGTGAATTGAGCGGGAGTTTCGATGAGCAGTTCTTC,CASSELSGSFDEQFF
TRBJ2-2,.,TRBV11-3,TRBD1,TGTGCCAGCAGCCCTGGACAGGGCCTCACCGGGGAGCTGTTTTTT,CASSPGQGLTGELFF
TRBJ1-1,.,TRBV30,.,TGTGCCTGGAGTGGGGCCCCCGTGAACACTGAAGCTTTCTTT,CAWSGAPVNTEAFF
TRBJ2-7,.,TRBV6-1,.,TGTGCCAGCAGTGAAGGGACAGACTCATCCTCTTGGGGCTACGAGCAGTACTTC,CASSEGTDSSSWGYEQYF
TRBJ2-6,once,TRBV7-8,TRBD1,TGTGCCAGCAGCTCCGGGACAGGGGCTGTTGGGGCCAACGTCCTGACTTTC,CASSSGTGAVGANVLTF
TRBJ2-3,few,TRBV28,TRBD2,TGTGCCAGCAGTCAGGCGGGGGGCACCTCGCAGTATTTT,CASSQAGGTSQYF
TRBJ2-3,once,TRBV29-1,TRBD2,TGCAGCACGACTTCGGGGATAGCGGGAGGCGATCAGAGCACAGATACGCAGTATTTT,CSTTSGIAGGDQSTDTQYF
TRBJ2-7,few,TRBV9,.,TGTGCCAGCAGCGTAGGGCCAGACTACGAGCAGTACTTC,CASSVGPDYEQYF
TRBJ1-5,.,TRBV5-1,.,TGCGCCAGCAGCTTGGCGGGCTTGAGCAATCAGCCCCAGCATTTT,CASSLAGLSNQPQHF
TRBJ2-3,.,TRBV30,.,TGTGCCTGGATCTGGGGAAACACAGATACGCAGTATTTT,CAWIWGNTDTQYF
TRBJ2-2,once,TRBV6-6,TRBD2,TGTGCCAGCAGTTTAGCGGGAGCCGGGGAGCTGTTTTTT,CASSLAGAGELFF
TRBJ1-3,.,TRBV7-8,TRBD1,TGTGCCAGCAGAAATACAGGGGGCTCTGGAAACACCATATATTTT,CASRNTGGSGNTIYF
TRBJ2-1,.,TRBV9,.,TGTGCCAGCAGCGTAGATCAGCTCTCCTACAATGAGCAGTTCTTC,CASSVDQLSYNEQFF
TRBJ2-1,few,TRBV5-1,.,TGCGCCAGCAGCTTCTCCTTAAACAATGAGCAGTTCTTC,CASSFSLNNEQFF
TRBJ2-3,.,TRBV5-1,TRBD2,TGCGCCAGCAGCTGGACGGGGGGAGGTGGAGATACGCAGTATTTT,CASSWTGGGGDTQYF
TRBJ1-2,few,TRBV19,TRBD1,TGTGCCACCAAGGGGTGGGACAGCGATAACTATGGCTACACCTTC,CATKGWDSDNYGYTF
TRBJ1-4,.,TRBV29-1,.,TGCAGCGTTGAAACGACGGGGAATCCTGAAAAACTGTTTTTT,CSVETTGNPEKLFF
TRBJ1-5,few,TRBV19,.,TGTGCCAGTAGTATCCAGGCGGGTCAGCCCCAGCATTTT,CASSIQAGQPQHF
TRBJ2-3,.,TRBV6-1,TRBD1,TGTGCCAGCAGTGCCGGGACAGGGGTTACAGATACGCAGTATTTT,CASSAGTGVTDTQYF
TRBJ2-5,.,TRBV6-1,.,TGTGCCAGCAGTGACCGCCCTAGCAGAGAGACCCAGTACTTC,CASSDRPSRETQYF
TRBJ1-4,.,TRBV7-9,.,TGTGCCAGCAGCCCACTGGGAGACAGGCCCGAAAAACTGTTTTTT,CASSPLGDRPEKLFF
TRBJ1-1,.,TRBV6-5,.,TGTGCCAGCAGTTACTCGTCGACAGGGAACACTGAAGCTTTCTTT,CASSYSSTGNTEAFF
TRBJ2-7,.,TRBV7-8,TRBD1,TGTGCCAGCAGCTCAACCCGGGACAGGTTCTCCTACGAGCAGTACTTC,CASSSTRDRFSYEQYF
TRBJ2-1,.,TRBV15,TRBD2,TGTGCCACCAGCGGGGGACTAGCGGAGCAAAAGTTCTTC,CATSGGLAEQKFF
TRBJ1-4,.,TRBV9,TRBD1,TGTGCCAGCAGCATTACAGGGGGTAATGAAAAACTGTTTTTT,CASSITGGNEKLFF
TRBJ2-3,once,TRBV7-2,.,TGTGCCAGCAGCTTAGCGTACACAGATACGCAGTATTTT,CASSLAYTDTQYF